Listed here are 25 T cell receptor beta chains from one sample, sequenced in a study of T cell changes during pregnancy in multiple sclerosis. Repertoires were generated with immunoSEQ multiplex PCR, while TCRdb's copy carries only in-frame clones and drops some. The sample has roughly 80,000 clones; about 93% are singletons. The source material was peripheral blood, sampled after pregnancy. The receptors stem from a female donor in good health, enrolled as a control in a pregnancy study.

V usage is TRBV29-1 and J usage is TRBJ2-7, with 11 bases identical to TRBD2. Per germline, CDR1 SQVTM and CDR2 ANQGSEA. V shed 3 bases and J 3 bases; nucleotides not matched to a gene: 4. This CDR3 is built from 14 residues. Here the CDR3 reads CSVEFTSGSYEQYF. The CDR3 coding sequence is TGCAGCGTTGAGTTCACTAGCGGGAGCTACGAGCAGTACTTC.

The chain is built from TRBV7-6 and TRBJ2-3; 7 nucleotides align to TRBD2. After removal of 5 bases from V and 11 bases from J, the junction contained 7 bases not matched to a gene. Germline CDR1 SGHVS, CDR2 FNYEAQ. The CDR3 contains 12 residues. The CDR3 reads CASSPEEREQYF. CDR3 nucleotide sequence: TGTGCCAGCAGCCCTGAGGAGCGGGAGCAGTATTTT. The variable domain in full, with the rest retrieved from reference TRBV7-6 and TRBJ2-3, is GAGVSQSPRYKVTKRGQDVALRCDPISGHVSLYWYRQALGQGPEFLTYFNYEAQQDKSGLPNDRFSAERPEGSISTLTIQRTEQRDSAMYRCASSPEEREQYFGPGTRLTVL.

The chain is built from TRBV5-1 and TRBJ1-2; 7 bases fit TRBD1. The CDR3 consists of 15 residues. Trimming removed 1 base from V and 3 bases from J; junction bases left unmatched: 6. Germline CDR1 and CDR2: SGHRS and YFSETQ. DNA for the CDR3: TGCGCCAGCAGCTTGACCAATACAGGGGACTATGGCTACACCTTC. It codes for CASSLTNTGDYGYTF. Combining the CDR3 with reference TRBV5-1 and TRBJ1-2 gives the whole variable domain KAGVTQTPRYLIKTRGQQVTLSCSPISGHRSVSWYQQTPGQGLQFLFEYFSETQRNKGNFPGRFSGRQFSNSRSEMNVSTLELGDSALYLCASSLTNTGDYGYTFGSGTRLTVV.

As DNA, the CDR3 is TGTGCCAGCAGCCCGGACAGGGTATTTGGTGGGGACAATGAGCAGTTCTTC. Its protein product is CASSPDRVFGGDNEQFF. The genes are TRBV11-1 and TRBJ2-1; 8 positions match TRBD1. Trimming cost V 5 bases and J 5 bases; bases outside gene matches: 14. The germline V gene encodes CDR1 SGHAT and CDR2 FQDESV (reference sequence). CDR3 length: 17 amino acids.

The chain uses TRBV7-9 and TRBJ2-5; 7 nucleotides agree with TRBD1. CDR1 is SEHNR and CDR2 is FQNEAQ in the germline V gene (reference sequence). Unmatched junction bases numbered 16, after V lost 2 bases and J lost 4 bases. The CDR3 spans 18 residues. CDR3 in DNA: TGTGCCAGCAGCTTACGGTACAGGGGTCAGGGGCTTGGAGAGACCCAGTACTTC. Translated, it gives CASSLRYRGQGLGETQYF. Filled out from reference TRBV7-9 and TRBJ2-5, the complete variable domain reads DTGVSQNPRHKITKRGQNVTFRCDPISEHNRLYWYRQTLGQGPEFLTYFQNEAQLEKSRLLSDRFSAERPKGSFSTLEIQRTEQGDSAMYLCASSLRYRGQGLGETQYFGPGTRLLVL.

The chain uses TRBV27 and TRBJ1-5, with 9 bases that match TRBD1. The CDR3 contains 16 residues. Per germline, CDR1 MNHEY and CDR2 SMNVEV (reference sequence). The trim removed 5 bases at V and 0 bases at J, leaving 5 bases unmatched. The CDR3 loop reads CASSPTGGHSNQPQHF. The CDR3 bases are TGTGCCAGCAGTCCTACAGGGGGCCATAGCAATCAGCCCCAGCATTTT.

The genes are TRBV7-2 and TRBJ2-7; TRBD1 aligns across 7 bases. After removal of 5 bases from V and 2 bases from J, the junction contained 6 bases not matched to a gene. This CDR3 is 14 amino acids long. Looked up from germline, CDR1 is SGHTA and CDR2 is FQGNSA. The CDR3 loop reads CASSHYGQAYEQYF. The CDR3 nucleotides are TGTGCCAGCAGCCACTATGGACAGGCCTACGAGCAGTACTTC. The full variable domain, its missing parts supplied by reference TRBV7-2 and TRBJ2-7, is GAGVSQSPSNKVTEKGKDVELRCDPISGHTALYWYRQSLGQGLEFLIYFQGNSAPDKSGLPSDRFSAERTGGSVSTLTIQRTQQEDSAVYLCASSHYGQAYEQYFGPGTRLTVT.

Here the CDR3 reads CASSLRGGGYNEQFF. Here the CDR3 DNA reads TGTGCCAGCAGCTTAAGGGGCGGGGGCTACAATGAGCAGTTCTTC. V and J are TRBV7-2 and TRBJ2-1, with 7 bases aligning to TRBD2. Per germline, CDR1 SGHTA and CDR2 FQGNSA. The CDR3 sequence is 15 residues long. J was trimmed by 3 bases and V by 2 bases; bases with no gene match: 4.

This clone appeared a single time. The rearrangement joins TRBV6-1 to TRBJ1-1; TRBD1 matches at 7 bases. Germline CDR1 MNHNS, CDR2 SASEGT. The CDR3 is made up of 16 amino acids. V shed 4 bases and J 3 bases; nucleotides not matched to a gene: 11. CDR3 sequence reads: CASSAGHRGIYTEAFF. The CDR3 region has the DNA TGTGCCAGCAGTGCGGGACACAGGGGTATATACACTGAAGCTTTCTTT.

This sequence joins TRBV28 and TRBJ2-7, with TRBD2 matching 11 bases. This CDR3 is 16 amino acids long. The V gene's germline CDR1 is MDHEN and CDR2 SYDVKM. The junction had 8 bases not matched to a gene; V was cut back by 3 bases and J by 4 bases. Here the CDR3 DNA reads TGTGCCAGCAGTTTCCCTAGCGGGAGGATCATTTACGAGCAGTACTTC. This translates into CASSFPSGRIIYEQYF.

V gene TRBV27 combines with J gene TRBJ2-1, with 12 bases lining up with TRBD2. The CDR3 sequence is 15 residues long. With V trimmed by 4 bases and J by 6 bases, 4 bases remained unmatched. Germline-derived CDR1 and CDR2 are MNHEY and SMNVEV (reference sequence). The CDR3 is CASSSLAGGSNEQFF. The CDR3 DNA reads TGTGCCAGCAGTTCCCTAGCGGGAGGGAGCAATGAGCAGTTCTTC.

The genes are TRBV19 and TRBJ2-7, with 7 bases matching TRBD1. Germline loops: CDR1 LNHDA, CDR2 SQIVND (reference sequence). V trimming: 6 bases; J trimming: 2 bases; junction bases outside the gene matches: 7. The CDR3 is 14 amino acids. The CDR3 DNA follows: TGTGCCAGTAGCCTGGGACAGTACCCCTACGAGCAGTACTTC. Encoded protein: CASSLGQYPYEQYF.

The chain employs TRBV6-1 and TRBJ2-7; 8 bases agree with TRBD1. Germline V gives CDR1 MNHNS, CDR2 SASEGT. The CDR3 length is 13 residues. V lost 8 bases and J lost 2; bases outside the gene matches: 5. The CDR3, as DNA: TGTGCCAGCGGCGGGACAGGCCCCTACGAGCAGTACTTC. It translates to CASGGTGPYEQYF.

The V call is TRBV11-3, the J call TRBJ2-2; D gene uncertain. Deletions cut 5 bases from V and 8 bases from J, with 6 bases between. Germline V lookup: CDR1 SGHNT, CDR2 YENEEA. The CDR3 has 11 residues. CDR3: CASSRKGELFF. Written as DNA, the CDR3 is TGTGCCAGCAGCCGTAAAGGGGAGCTGTTTTTT.

This clone showed up just a few times. The rearrangement uses TRBV15 and TRBJ2-3; 7 bases align to TRBD2. CDR1 LNHNV and CDR2 YYDKDF come from the germline V gene (reference sequence). Trimming cost V 6 bases and J 3 bases; bases outside gene matches: 3. The CDR3 has 13 residues. CDR3 loop: CATRGSGTDTQYF. DNA of the CDR3: TGTGCCACCAGGGGTAGCGGGACAGATACGCAGTATTTT.

This clone was picked up a small number of times. The J gene is TRBJ1-5, the V gene TRBV28, with 8 bases matching TRBD1. J lost 2 bases, V lost 4 bases, and 10 bases had no gene match. CDR3 size: 17 residues. CDR1 and CDR2 (germline): MDHEN, SYDVKM. Here the CDR3 reads CASSSTRTGMGNQPQHF. The DNA for the CDR3 is TGTGCCAGCAGTTCCACTAGGACAGGGATGGGCAATCAGCCCCAGCATTTT.

This chain connects TRBV6-5 to TRBJ2-2, with 9 bases matching TRBD2. CDR1 MNHEY and CDR2 SVGAGI come from the germline V gene. J was trimmed by 5 bases and V by 8 bases; bases with no gene match: 9. This CDR3 has 15 amino acids. CDR3 nucleotide sequence: TGTGCCAGCTCAGGCGGGGGGGCCCGAACCGGGGAGCTGTTTTTT. It is translated as CASSGGGARTGELFF.

This rearrangement joins TRBV4-3 to TRBJ1-2, with TRBD1 as a possible D gene (5 bases). The CDR3 loop spans 16 amino acids. The germline CDR1 and CDR2 sequences are LGHNA and YSLEER. V lost 0 bases, J lost 4 bases, and 15 bases lay in between. The CDR3 sequence is CASSQDAGKISYGYTF. The CDR3 DNA reads TGCGCCAGCAGCCAAGACGCAGGGAAGATTAGCTATGGCTACACCTTC.

The chain recombines TRBV5-1 with TRBJ2-1; D perhaps matches TRBD2 (6 bases). CDR3 size: 15 residues. In germline, CDR1 is SGHRS, CDR2 YFSETQ. Trimming took 4 bases from V and 4 from J, leaving 15 bases between them. The CDR3 region is CASSETSPRYNEQFF. In nucleotides, the CDR3 is TGCGCCAGCAGCGAAACTAGCCCTCGATACAATGAGCAGTTCTTC.

The chain links TRBV30 to TRBJ1-5; 7 bases match TRBD1. The germline V gene encodes CDR1 GTSNPN and CDR2 SVGIG (reference sequence). The CDR3 length is 12 residues. The ends lost 2 bases at V and 7 bases at J; junction bases unmatched: 2. The CDR3 nucleotides read TGTGCCTGGAGTAGGGGGCGGCAGCCCCAGCATTTT. The encoded protein is CAWSRGRQPQHF. Full variable domain (rest looked up from reference TRBV30 and TRBJ1-5): SQTIHQWPATLVQPVGSPLSLECTVEGTSNPNLYWYRQAAGRGLQLLFYSVGIGQISSEVPQNLSASRPQDRQFILSSKKLLLSDSGFYLCAWSRGRQPQHFGDGTRLSIL.

The chain uses TRBV9 and TRBJ2-1; D is perhaps TRBD2 (5 bases). The V end was cut by 2 bases, the J end by 0 bases, with 9 bases between. CDR1 SGDLS and CDR2 YYNGEE come from the germline V gene. The CDR3 extends over 15 amino acids. The CDR3 protein is CASSVGGLSYNEQFF. CDR3 nucleotides: TGTGCCAGCAGCGTCGGCGGGCTCTCCTACAATGAGCAGTTCTTC.

The rearrangement uses TRBV5-1 and TRBJ1-1, with TRBD1 as a possible D gene (5 bases). This CDR3 has 14 amino acids. Looked up from germline, CDR1 is SGHRS and CDR2 is YFSETQ. With 2 bases removed from V and 0 bases from J, the gap between germline ends came to 8 bases. Here the CDR3 DNA reads TGCGCCAGCAGCTTATCAGGGATGAACACTGAAGCTTTCTTT. Its translation is CASSLSGMNTEAFF.

V usage is TRBV29-1 and J usage is TRBJ1-2, with TRBD1 as a possible D gene (5 bases). This CDR3 has 13 residues. Germline CDR1 reads SQVTM; CDR2 reads ANQGSEA. Trimming shortened V by 6 bases and J by 2 bases, and 13 bases separated the two germline ends. CDR3 nucleotides: TGCAGCGTCTCCGGGGGAAAGAACTATGGCTACACCTTC. The encoded protein is CSVSGGKNYGYTF.

The chain couples TRBV5-4 to TRBJ2-1; 12 bases are shared with TRBD2. In germline, CDR1 is SGHNT, CDR2 YYREEE (reference sequence). J was trimmed by 1 base and V by 7 bases; bases with no gene match: 18. The CDR3 consists of 20 residues. The CDR3 region is CASVPWRLAGEGRSYNEQFF. The CDR3 DNA is TGTGCCAGCGTCCCCTGGAGACTAGCGGGAGAAGGACGGTCCTACAATGAGCAGTTCTTC.

The chain joins TRBV5-1 to TRBJ1-2, with D unclear. Germline V gives CDR1 SGHRS, CDR2 YFSETQ. This CDR3 is 12 amino acids long. The V end lost 1 base, the J end lost 4 bases, and 5 bases lay between the germline ends. The CDR3 nucleotides read TGCGCCAGCAGCTTGCCGGGCTATGGCTACACCTTC. Residues: CASSLPGYGYTF.